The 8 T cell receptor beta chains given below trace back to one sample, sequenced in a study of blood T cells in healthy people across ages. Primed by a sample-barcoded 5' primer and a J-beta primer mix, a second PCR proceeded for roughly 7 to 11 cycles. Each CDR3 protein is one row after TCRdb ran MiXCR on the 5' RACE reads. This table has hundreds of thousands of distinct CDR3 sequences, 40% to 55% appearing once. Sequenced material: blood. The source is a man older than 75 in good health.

CDR3 bases: TGCGCCAGCAGCCGCACCAAATCCCGGCTTTACACAGATACGCAGTATTTT. This codes for CASSRTKSRLYTDTQYF. The rearrangement joins TRBV4-3 to TRBJ2-3; D remains unclear. The CDR3 is 17 residues long. The ends were cut back, 4 bases at V and 2 bases at J, with 19 bases in the middle. Looked up from germline, CDR1 is LGHNA and CDR2 is YSLEER.

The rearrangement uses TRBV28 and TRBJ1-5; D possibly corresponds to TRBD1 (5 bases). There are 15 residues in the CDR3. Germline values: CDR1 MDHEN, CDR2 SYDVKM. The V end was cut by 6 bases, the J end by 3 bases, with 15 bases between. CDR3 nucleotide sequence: TGTGCCAGCAGCCCTACGCGGGGCCACAATCAGCCCCAGCATTTT. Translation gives CASSPTRGHNQPQHF. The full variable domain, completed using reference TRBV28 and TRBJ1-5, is DVKVTQSSRYLVKRTGEKVFLECVQDMDHENMFWYRQDPGLGLRLIYFSYDVKMKEKGDIPEGYSVSREKKERFSLILESASTNQTSMYLCASSPTRGHNQPQHFGDGTRLSIL.

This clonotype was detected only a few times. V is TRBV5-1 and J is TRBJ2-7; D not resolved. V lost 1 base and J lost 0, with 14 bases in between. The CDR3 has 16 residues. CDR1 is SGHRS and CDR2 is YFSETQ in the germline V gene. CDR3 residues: CASSLRNARSSYEQYF. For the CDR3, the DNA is TGCGCCAGCAGCTTGCGAAACGCAAGGAGCTCCTACGAGCAGTACTTC.

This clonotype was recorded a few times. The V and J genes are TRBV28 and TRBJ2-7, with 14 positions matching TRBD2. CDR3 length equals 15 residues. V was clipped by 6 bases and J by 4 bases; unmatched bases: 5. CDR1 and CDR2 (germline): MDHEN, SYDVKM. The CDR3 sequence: CASRPGLAGVYEQYF. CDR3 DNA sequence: TGTGCCAGCAGACCGGGACTAGCGGGAGTATACGAGCAGTACTTC.

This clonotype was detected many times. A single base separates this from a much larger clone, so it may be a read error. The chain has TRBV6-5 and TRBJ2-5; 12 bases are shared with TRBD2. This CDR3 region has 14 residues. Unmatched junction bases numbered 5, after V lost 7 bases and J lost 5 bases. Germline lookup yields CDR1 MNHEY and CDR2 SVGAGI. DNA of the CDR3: TGTGCCAGCATTCTCACTAGCGGGAGGGAGACCCAGTACTTC. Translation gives CASILTSGRETQYF.

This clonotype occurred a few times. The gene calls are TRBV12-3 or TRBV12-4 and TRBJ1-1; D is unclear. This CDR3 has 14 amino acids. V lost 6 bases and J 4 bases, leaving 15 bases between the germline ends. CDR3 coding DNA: TGTGCCAGCAGCCCAGGCGTGTCGAGCACTGAAGCTTTCTTT. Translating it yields CASSPGVSSTEAFF.

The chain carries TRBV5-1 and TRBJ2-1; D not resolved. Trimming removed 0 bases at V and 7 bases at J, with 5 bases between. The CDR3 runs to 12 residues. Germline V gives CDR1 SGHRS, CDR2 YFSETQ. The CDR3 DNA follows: TGCGCCAGCAGCTTGGGATGGAATGAGCAGTTCTTC. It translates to CASSLGWNEQFF.

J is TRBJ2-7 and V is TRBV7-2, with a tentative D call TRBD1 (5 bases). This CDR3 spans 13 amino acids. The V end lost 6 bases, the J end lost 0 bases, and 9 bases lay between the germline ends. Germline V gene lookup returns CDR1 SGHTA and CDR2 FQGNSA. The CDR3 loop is CASSIQVSYEQYF. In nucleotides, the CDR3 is TGTGCCAGCAGTATACAGGTCTCCTACGAGCAGTACTTC.